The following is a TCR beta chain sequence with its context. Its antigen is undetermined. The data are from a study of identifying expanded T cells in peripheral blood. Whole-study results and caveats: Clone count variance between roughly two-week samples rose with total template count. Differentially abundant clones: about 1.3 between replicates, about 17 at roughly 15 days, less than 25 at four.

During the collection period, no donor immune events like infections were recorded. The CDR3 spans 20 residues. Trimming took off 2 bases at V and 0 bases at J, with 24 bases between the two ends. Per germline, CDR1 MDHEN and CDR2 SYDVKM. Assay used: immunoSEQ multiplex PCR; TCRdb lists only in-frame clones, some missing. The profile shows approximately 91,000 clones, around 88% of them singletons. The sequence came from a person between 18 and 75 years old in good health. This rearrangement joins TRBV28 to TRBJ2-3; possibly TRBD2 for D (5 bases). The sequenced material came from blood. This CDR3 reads CASSLAQDYRPADSTDTQYF. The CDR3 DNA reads TGTGCCAGCAGTTTAGCCCAAGACTACCGCCCCGCTGATAGCACAGATACGCAGTATTTT.